A selection of T cell receptor beta chains follows, all from one sample in a study of shared clonotypes between healthy human individuals. Measured with immunoSEQ multiplex PCR; TCRdb has only the in-frame clones, and not every one. The sample contains hundreds of thousands of clones, 90% to 97% of which appear only once. Specimen: naive CD4+ T cells sorted from blood. The receptor source for this set is a woman aged 25 to 39 in good health. Each CDR3 is given with its conserved first and last residue.

V gene,J gene,CDR3 protein
TRBV11-2,TRBJ2-3,CASRPHPSSNTQYF
TRBV2,TRBJ2-7,CASSELGLPTYEQYF
TRBV19,TRBJ2-7,CASSRDRELYEQYF
TRBV27,TRBJ2-7,CASRTSGYEQYF
TRBV18,TRBJ1-5,CASSPPGQGNQPQHF
TRBV29-1,TRBJ1-1,CSVETRAKNTEAFF
TRBV2,TRBJ1-3,CASSVTSVWGSSGNTIYF
TRBV5-1,TRBJ1-3,CASSLESALSGNTIYF
TRBV18,TRBJ2-7,CASSLQGHEQYF
TRBV5-1,TRBJ1-1,CASSTDRGNTEAFF
TRBV5-1,TRBJ2-1,CASSLTTLRLGEQFF
TRBV7-5,TRBJ2-7,CVRSPDSEEDEQYF
TRBV28,TRBJ1-5,CASETGKRLKNQPQHF
TRBV7-9,TRBJ2-3,CASSIQGGGDTQYF
TRBV28,TRBJ1-2,CASNSGVADGYGYTF
TRBV28,TRBJ2-6,CASSPRSGANVLTF
TRBV11-2,TRBJ2-7,CASSLDQTKLSSYEQYF
TRBV27,TRBJ2-7,CASSLDRGPYEQYF
TRBV7-3,TRBJ2-7,CASSARMGQVTYEQYF
TRBV7-9,TRBJ2-1,CASSPNDTSGRRNEQFF
TRBV10-2,TRBJ1-4,CASRRQANENEKLFF
TRBV10-1,TRBJ1-5,CASSGTGVNQPQHF
TRBV19,TRBJ2-5,CASTPGRVPRETQYF
TRBV7-8,TRBJ2-1,CASRRRDRVYNEQFF
TRBV6-6,TRBJ1-2,CASSYDRDLYGYTF
TRBV7-7,TRBJ2-7,CASSLTGTGAYEQYF
TRBV6-5,TRBJ1-5,CASSDRGNQPQHF
TRBV11-3,TRBJ2-5,CASSFHRPQTQYF
TRBV28,TRBJ2-4,CASSLPTSGRNIQYF
TRBV7-9,TRBJ2-3,CASSNPGRGSTDTQYF
TRBV6-5,TRBJ2-7,CASSYGSSERHEQYF
TRBV28,TRBJ1-1,CASSFSLTEAFF
TRBV7-9,TRBJ1-1,CASSLQVNTEAFF
TRBV30,TRBJ2-1,CAWRRTTHNEQFF
TRBV30,TRBJ2-1,CAWRSRSGRLNEQFF
TRBV5-1,TRBJ1-1,CASSLEGLNTEAFF
TRBV6-4,TRBJ2-5,CASSGDRRQETQYF
TRBV13,TRBJ2-7,CASSKKGVSTSYEQYF
TRBV16,TRBJ1-5,CASSQFSLRRSNQPQHF
TRBV11-2,TRBJ2-2,CASSSRTSGSFGELFF
TRBV2,TRBJ2-5,CASKTLAGAQETQYF
TRBV2,TRBJ2-7,CASSGQGLAGPPAQYF
TRBV5-4,TRBJ1-1,CASSLDILNTEAFF
TRBV19,TRBJ2-4,CASTGGFGQYF
TRBV19,TRBJ2-7,CASSIATGGSYEQYF
TRBV5-1,TRBJ2-7,CASSLVTGNSYEQYF
TRBV7-9,TRBJ2-2,CASSLEASGNTGELFF
TRBV19,TRBJ1-2,CASSMSGGGNYGYTF
TRBV7-2,NA,CASSSSGTTYYEQYF
TRBV6-5,TRBJ1-2,CASSYLTGGGNGYTF